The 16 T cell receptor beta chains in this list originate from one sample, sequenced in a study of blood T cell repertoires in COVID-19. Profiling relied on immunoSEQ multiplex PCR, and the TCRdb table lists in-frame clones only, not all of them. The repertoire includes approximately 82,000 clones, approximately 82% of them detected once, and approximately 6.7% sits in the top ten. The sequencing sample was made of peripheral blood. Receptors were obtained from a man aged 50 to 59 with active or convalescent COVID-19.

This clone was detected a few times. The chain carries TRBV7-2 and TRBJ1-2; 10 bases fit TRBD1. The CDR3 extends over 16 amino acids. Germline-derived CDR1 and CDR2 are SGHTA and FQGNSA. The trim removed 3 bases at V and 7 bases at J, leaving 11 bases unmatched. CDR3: CASSFPGQGSVGGYTF. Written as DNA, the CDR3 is TGTGCCAGCAGCTTCCCGGGACAGGGGTCCGTGGGTGGCTACACCTTC. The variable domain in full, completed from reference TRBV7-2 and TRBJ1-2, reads GAGVSQSPSNKVTEKGKDVELRCDPISGHTALYWYRQSLGQGLEFLIYFQGNSAPDKSGLPSDRFSAERTGGSVSTLTIQRTQQEDSAVYLCASSFPGQGSVGGYTFGSGTRLTVV.

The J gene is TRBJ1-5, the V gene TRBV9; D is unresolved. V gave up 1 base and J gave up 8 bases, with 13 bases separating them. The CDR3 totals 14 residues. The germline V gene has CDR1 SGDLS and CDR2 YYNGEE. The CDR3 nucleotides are TGTGCCAGCAGCGTATGGGAGGGTGGGGAGCCCCAGCATTTT. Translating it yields CASSVWEGGEPQHF.

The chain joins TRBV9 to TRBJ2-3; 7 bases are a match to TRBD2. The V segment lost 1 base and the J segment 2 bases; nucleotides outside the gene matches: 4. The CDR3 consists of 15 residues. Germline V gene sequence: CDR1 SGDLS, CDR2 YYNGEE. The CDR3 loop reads CASSVQAGYTDTQYF. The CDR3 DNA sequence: TGTGCCAGCAGCGTACAAGCGGGGTACACAGATACGCAGTATTTT.

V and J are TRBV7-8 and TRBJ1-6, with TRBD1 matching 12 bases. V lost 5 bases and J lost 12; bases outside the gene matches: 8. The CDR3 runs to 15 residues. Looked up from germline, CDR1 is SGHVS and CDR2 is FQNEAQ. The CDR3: CASSLGDRGLLPLHF. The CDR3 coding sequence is TGTGCCAGCAGCCTAGGGGACAGGGGGCTATTACCCCTCCACTTT.

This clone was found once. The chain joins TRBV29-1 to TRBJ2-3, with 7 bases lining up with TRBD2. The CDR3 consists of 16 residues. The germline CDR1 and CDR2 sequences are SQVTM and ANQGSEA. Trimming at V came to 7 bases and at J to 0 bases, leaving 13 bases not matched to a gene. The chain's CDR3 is CSGEVFSAGSTDTQYF. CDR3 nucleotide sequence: TGCAGCGGCGAAGTGTTTTCAGCGGGGAGCACAGATACGCAGTATTTT.

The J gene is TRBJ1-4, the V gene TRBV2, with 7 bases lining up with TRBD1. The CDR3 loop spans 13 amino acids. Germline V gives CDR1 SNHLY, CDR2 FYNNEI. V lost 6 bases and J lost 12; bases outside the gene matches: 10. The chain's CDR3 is CASRGDRESELFF. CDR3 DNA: TGTGCCAGCAGAGGCGACAGGGAGAGCGAACTGTTTTTT.

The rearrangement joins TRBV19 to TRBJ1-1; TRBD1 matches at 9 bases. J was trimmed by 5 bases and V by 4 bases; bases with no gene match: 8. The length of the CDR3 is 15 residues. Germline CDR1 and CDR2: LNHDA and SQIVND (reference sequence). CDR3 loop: CASSTATGGRTEAFF. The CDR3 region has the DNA TGTGCCAGTAGTACGGCGACAGGGGGGAGGACTGAAGCTTTCTTT.

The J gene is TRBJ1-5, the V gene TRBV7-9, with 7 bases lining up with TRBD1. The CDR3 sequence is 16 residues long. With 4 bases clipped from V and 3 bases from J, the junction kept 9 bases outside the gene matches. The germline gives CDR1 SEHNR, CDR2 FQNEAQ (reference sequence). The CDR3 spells CASSSSGGGFNQPQHF. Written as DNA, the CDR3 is TGTGCCAGCAGCTCCTCGGGAGGGGGCTTCAATCAGCCCCAGCATTTT. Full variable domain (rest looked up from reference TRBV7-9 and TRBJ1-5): DTGVSQNPRHKITKRGQNVTFRCDPISEHNRLYWYRQTLGQGPEFLTYFQNEAQLEKSRLLSDRFSAERPKGSFSTLEIQRTEQGDSAMYLCASSSSGGGFNQPQHFGDGTRLSIL.

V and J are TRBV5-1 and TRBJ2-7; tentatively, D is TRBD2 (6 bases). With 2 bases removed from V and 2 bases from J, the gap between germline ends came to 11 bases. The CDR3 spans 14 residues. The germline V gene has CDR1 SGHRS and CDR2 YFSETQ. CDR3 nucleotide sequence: TGCGCCAGCAGCTTCGGGGACTTCCCCTACGAGCAGTACTTC. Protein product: CASSFGDFPYEQYF.

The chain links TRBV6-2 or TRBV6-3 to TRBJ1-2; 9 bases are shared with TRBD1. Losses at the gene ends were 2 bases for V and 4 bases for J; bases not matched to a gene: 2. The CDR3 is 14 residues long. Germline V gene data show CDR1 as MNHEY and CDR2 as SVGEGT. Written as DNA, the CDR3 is TGTGCCAGCAGTTACACAGGGGGCATCTATGGCTACACCTTC. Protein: CASSYTGGIYGYTF.

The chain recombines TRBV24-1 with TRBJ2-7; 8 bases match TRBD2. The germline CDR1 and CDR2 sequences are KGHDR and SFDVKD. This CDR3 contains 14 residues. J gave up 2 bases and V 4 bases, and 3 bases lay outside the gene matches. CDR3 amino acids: CATSDKGLAYEQYF. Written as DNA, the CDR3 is TGTGCCACCAGTGACAAGGGACTAGCCTACGAGCAGTACTTC.

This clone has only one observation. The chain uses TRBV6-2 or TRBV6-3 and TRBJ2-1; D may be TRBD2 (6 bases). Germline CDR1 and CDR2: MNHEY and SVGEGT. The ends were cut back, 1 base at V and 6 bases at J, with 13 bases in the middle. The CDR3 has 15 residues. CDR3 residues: CASSYLFGGSNEQFF. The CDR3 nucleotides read TGTGCCAGCAGTTACTTGTTTGGAGGGTCCAATGAGCAGTTCTTC.

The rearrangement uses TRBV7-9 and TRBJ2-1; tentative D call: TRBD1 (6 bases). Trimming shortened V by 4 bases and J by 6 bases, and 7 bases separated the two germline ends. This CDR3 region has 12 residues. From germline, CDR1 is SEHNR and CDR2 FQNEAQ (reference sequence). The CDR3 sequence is CASSWDTNEQFF. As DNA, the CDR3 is TGTGCCAGCAGCTGGGACACCAATGAGCAGTTCTTC.

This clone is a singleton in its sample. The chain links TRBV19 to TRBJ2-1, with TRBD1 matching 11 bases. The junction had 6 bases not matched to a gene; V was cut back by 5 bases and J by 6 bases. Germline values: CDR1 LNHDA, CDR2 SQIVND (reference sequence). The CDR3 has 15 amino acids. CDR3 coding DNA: TGTGCCAGTAGTGCCCGGACAGGGGGCTTCAATGAGCAGTTCTTC. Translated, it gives CASSARTGGFNEQFF.

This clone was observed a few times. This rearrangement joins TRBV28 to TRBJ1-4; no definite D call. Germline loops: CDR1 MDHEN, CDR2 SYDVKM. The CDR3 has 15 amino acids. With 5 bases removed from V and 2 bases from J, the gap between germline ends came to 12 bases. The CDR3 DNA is TGTGCCAGCAGTCCCAGCGGGTACACTAATGAAAAACTGTTTTTT. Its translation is CASSPSGYTNEKLFF.

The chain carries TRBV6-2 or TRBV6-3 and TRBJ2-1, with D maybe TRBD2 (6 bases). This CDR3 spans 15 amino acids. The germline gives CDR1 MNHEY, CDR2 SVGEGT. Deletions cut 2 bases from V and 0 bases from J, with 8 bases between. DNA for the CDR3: TGTGCCAGCAGTTACGCGGGGAACTCCTACAATGAGCAGTTCTTC. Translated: CASSYAGNSYNEQFF.